Described below is a single TCR beta chain sequence and its context. No antigen is known for it. This sample was taken from a study of T cell repertoires in cytomegalovirus infection. The overall study: Epitope selection comprised recently identified HLA-C-restricted CMV epitopes and well-studied HLA-B-restricted CMV epitopes.

Germline CDR1 and CDR2: SGHTA and FQGNSA. With V trimmed by 3 bases and J by 4 bases, 6 bases remained unmatched. CDR3 length: 15 amino acids. TCRdb independently ran MiXCR on the reads; one entry per CDR3 protein. The table has hundreds of thousands of distinct CDR3 sequences, around 30% seen once. Source: cultured PBMCs, taken from culture after CMV antigen stimulation. The chain joins TRBV7-2 to TRBJ1-3; 7 bases are shared with TRBD1. This receptor was obtained from a human donor in good health (CMV status not recorded). Some clones in this sample may be carry-over from other donors' samples. For the CDR3, the DNA is TGTGCCAGCAGCTTCTACAGGGGACGCGGAAACACCATATATTTT. Residues: CASSFYRGRGNTIYF.